The TCR beta chain described here comes from a study of post-analysis software for immune sequencing data. Unique-molecular-identifier-tagged TCR beta cDNA libraries were used. TCRdb processed the PCR reads anew with MiXCR; each CDR3 protein has one entry. Among approximately 260,000 distinct CDR3 sequences listed, just over 35% were seen once. Sequencing was carried out using blood. This sequence originates from a girl between 10 and 17 years old with multiple sclerosis.

CDR3 in DNA: TGCGCCAGCAGCTTGGCGGGCAGGGTGGAAGATACGCAGTATTTT. Translating gives CASSLAGRVEDTQYF. This chain uses TRBV5-1 with TRBJ2-3, with D possibly matching TRBD1 (5 bases). V lost 0 bases and J 5 bases, leaving 13 bases between the germline ends. CDR1 and CDR2 from the germline V gene are SGHRS and YFSETQ. CDR3 length: 15 residues.